These 21 T cell receptor beta chains were sequenced from one sample in a study of Graves' ophthalmopathy and Graves' hyperthyroidism. Amplified material comprised TCR beta CDR3 regions derived from RNA transcripts. An opening RT-PCR round employed HTBI primers and preceded a second-round multiplex PCR. Each CDR3 protein gets one entry after TCRdb re-called the multiplex PCR reads with MiXCR. The profile covers 300,000 to 400,000 distinct CDR3 sequences, with 17% appearing a single time and 2% to 3% taken by the ten largest. Sequences were obtained from peripheral blood. These receptors were obtained from an adult woman with stable Graves' hyperthyroidism.

The table lists this clonotype with many counts. This sequence joins TRBV4-2 and TRBJ2-5; no firm D call. The length of the CDR3 is 15 residues. Per the germline V gene, CDR1 is LGHNA and CDR2 is YNFKEQ. Deletions cut 0 bases from V and 5 bases from J, with 13 bases between. In DNA, the CDR3 is TGTGCCAGCAGCCAAGAACCGACCGTGGGGGAGACCCAGTACTTC. This codes for CASSQEPTVGETQYF.

This clonotype was seen at least ten times. CDR3 DNA: TGCAGTGCTGCCGACGGACTAGCGGGAGGCAACCAAGAGACCCAGTACTTC. It specifies CSAADGLAGGNQETQYF. The chain recombines TRBV20-1 with TRBJ2-5; 14 bases are shared with TRBD2. V lost 5 bases to trimming and J lost 0 bases; unmatched junction nucleotides: 8. The CDR3 is 17 residues long. Germline assignment: CDR1 DFQATT and CDR2 SNEGSKA (reference sequence).

There are many counts of this clonotype. The chain uses TRBV28 and TRBJ1-1, with D tentatively TRBD1 (5 bases). The CDR3 contains 14 residues. Germline CDR1 reads MDHEN; CDR2 reads SYDVKM. V was pared by 6 bases and J by 1 base, with 12 bases between. The CDR3 DNA reads TGTGCCAGCAGCCCGCTGGGGGAGAACACTGAAGCTTTCTTT. Translation: CASSPLGENTEAFF.

This clonotype was counted only a few times. The CDR3 loop is CASSLVAGFFNQPQHF. CDR3 DNA sequence: TGTGCCAGCAGCTTAGTAGCGGGGTTTTTCAATCAGCCCCAGCATTTT. This chain uses TRBV7-2 with TRBJ1-5; D is unresolved. The CDR3 covers 16 residues. V lost 1 base and J lost 3, with 13 bases in between. Germline V CDR1 and CDR2: SGHTA, FQGNSA.

The gene calls are TRBV30 and TRBJ2-2; D may be TRBD2 (6 bases). V was trimmed by 5 bases and J by 0 bases, leaving 13 bases between them. Germline-derived CDR1 and CDR2 are GTSNPN and SVGIG (reference sequence). This CDR3 is built from 15 residues. The CDR3 DNA follows: TGTGCCTGGGTGACTAGTACCACGAACACCGGGGAGCTGTTTTTT. This translates into CAWVTSTTNTGELFF.

This clonotype was picked up many times. The J gene is TRBJ2-5, the V gene TRBV28, with no clear D. CDR1 and CDR2 (germline): MDHEN, SYDVKM. Trimming stripped 5 bases from V and 0 bases from J, with 10 bases between. CDR3 length: 14 residues. The CDR3 loop reads CASSLWVDQETQYF. The CDR3 region has the DNA TGTGCCAGCAGTCTCTGGGTAGACCAAGAGACCCAGTACTTC. Drawing the rest from reference TRBV28 and TRBJ2-5, the complete variable domain is DVKVTQSSRYLVKRTGEKVFLECVQDMDHENMFWYRQDPGLGLRLIYFSYDVKMKEKGDIPEGYSVSREKKERFSLILESASTNQTSMYLCASSLWVDQETQYFGPGTRLLVL.

On this clonotype: It may be a read error: a sequence one base away is much more abundant. The chain links TRBV7-2 to TRBJ2-2; D is perhaps TRBD2 (5 bases). Germline CDR1 SGHTA, CDR2 FQGNSA. The CDR3 sequence is 14 residues long. In nucleotides, the CDR3 is TGTGCCAGCAGCTGGTCGACTGTTGCCGGGGAGCTGTGTTTT. It codes for CASSWSTVAGELCF.

This clonotype occurred once. This chain uses TRBV6-1 with TRBJ1-2; D gene uncertain. Trimming stripped 5 bases from V and 9 bases from J, with 22 bases between. CDR1 is MNHNS, CDR2 SASEGT, per germline. This CDR3 has 15 residues. CDR3 sequence: CASSNWRLGIYRYTF. The CDR3 DNA follows: TGTGCCAGCAGTAATTGGAGGCTTGGGATTTATCGCTACACCTTC.

This clonotype was picked up many times. The V and J genes are TRBV19 and TRBJ1-1; D is undetermined. The germline V gene encodes CDR1 LNHDA and CDR2 SQIVND (reference sequence). V lost 3 bases and J 5 bases, leaving 16 bases between the germline ends. This CDR3 spans 15 amino acids. The CDR3 sequence is CASSMIRAARTEAFF. CDR3 DNA: TGTGCCAGTAGTATGATAAGGGCGGCCAGAACTGAAGCTTTCTTT.

For this clonotype: The junction does not match germline at one end; this may be a read error. J is TRBJ1-5 and V is TRBV6-5, with unresolved D. Germline V CDR1 and CDR2: MNHEY, SVGAGI. The CDR3 totals 13 residues. The CDR3 loop is CAISYSVSQPQHF. CDR3 nucleotide sequence: TGTGCCATCAGTTATTCAGTTTCACAGCCCCAGCATTTT.

In its sample, this clonotype was seen many times. The V call is TRBV11-1, the J call TRBJ2-5; 11 bases line up with TRBD1. Germline CDR1 is SGHAT and CDR2 is FQDESV (reference sequence). J lost 2 bases, V lost 5 bases, and 13 bases had no gene match. The CDR3 loop spans 18 amino acids. For the CDR3, the DNA is TGTGCCAGCAGCATTGGGGGGACAGGGGGTATACAACAAGAGACCCAGTACTTC. Translating gives CASSIGGTGGIQQETQYF.

This clonotype has just one count. One base away lies a much larger clone, so this may be a sequencing read error. J is TRBJ2-7 and V is TRBV12-3 or TRBV12-4; 7 bases fit TRBD1. This CDR3 has 18 residues. J gave up 7 bases and V 6 bases, and 24 bases lay outside the gene matches. CDR3 in DNA: TGTGCCAGCAGCCGGACCAAAGGGGGCAGACGCCCTTCGGGGGAGCAGTACTTC. Translated: CASSRTKGGRRPSGEQYF.

The CDR3 loop reads CASSQDIGSYGYTF. CDR3 nucleotides: TGTGCCAGCAGCCAAGATATAGGAAGCTATGGCTACACCTTC. This chain connects TRBV3-1 to TRBJ1-2; D not resolved. Germline lookup yields CDR1 LGHDT and CDR2 YNNKEL (reference sequence). CDR3 length: 14 residues. Deletions cut 0 bases from V and 4 bases from J, with 9 bases between.

This clonotype was seen many times. This sequence joins TRBV20-1 and TRBJ2-5; either TRBD1 or TRBD2 may fit D (5 bases each). Germline CDR1 is DFQATT and CDR2 is SNEGSKA (reference sequence). CDR3 length equals 13 residues. Between the trimmed V and J ends, which lost 6 bases and 1 base, there was a span of 12 bases. CDR3 amino acids: CSAPEGTQETQYF. The CDR3, as DNA: TGCAGTGCCCCAGAAGGGACCCAAGAGACCCAGTACTTC.

At least ten counts were recorded for this clonotype. The chain is built from TRBV7-6 and TRBJ1-1, with 11 bases aligning to TRBD1. Germline loops: CDR1 SGHVS, CDR2 FNYEAQ. V shed 4 bases, J shed 6 bases, and the junction held 10 bases outside the gene matches. This CDR3 has 16 residues. The CDR3 sequence: CASSSVDRGRRAEAFF. The CDR3, as DNA: TGTGCCAGCAGCTCAGTGGACAGGGGGCGACGGGCTGAAGCTTTCTTT.

The gene calls are TRBV19 and TRBJ2-7; TRBD1 matches 10 bases. Germline lookup yields CDR1 LNHDA and CDR2 SQIVND (reference sequence). V was pared by 3 bases and J by 10 bases, with 6 bases of the junction left unmatched. This CDR3 is 13 amino acids long. CDR3 residues: CASSIAGTGDQYF. CDR3 bases: TGTGCCAGTAGTATTGCCGGGACAGGGGACCAGTACTTC.

CDR3 coding DNA: TGTGCCAGCAGTTTTGCTGGACAGGGTAGGCAGCCCCAGCATTTT. This encodes CASSFAGQGRQPQHF. The gene calls are TRBV12-3 or TRBV12-4 and TRBJ1-5; 8 bases fit TRBD1. V dropped 3 bases and J dropped 7; count of bases not matched to a gene: 8. The CDR3 extends over 15 amino acids.

This clonotype was seen ten or more times. This chain links TRBV10-3 with TRBJ1-6, with 7 bases lining up with TRBD1. The CDR3 extends over 14 amino acids. The germline V gene encodes CDR1 ENHRY and CDR2 SYGVKD. J gave up 7 bases and V 5 bases, and 5 bases lay outside the gene matches. CDR3 in DNA: TGTGCCATCAGTCCGACAGGGAGGAATTCACCCCTCCACTTT. The encoded protein is CAISPTGRNSPLHF.

This clonotype was detected many times. The chain couples TRBV6-5 to TRBJ2-2; 9 nucleotides line up with TRBD1. The germline CDR1 and CDR2 sequences are MNHEY and SVGAGI. The CDR3 runs to 14 residues. Germline trimming cut 10 bases from V and 2 bases from J; bases unmatched to any gene: 5. The CDR3 spells CATEGQGNTGELFF. In nucleotides, the CDR3 is TGTGCCACGGAGGGACAGGGAAACACCGGGGAGCTGTTTTTT.

This clonotype was seen repeatedly, ten times or more. V gene TRBV12-3 or TRBV12-4 combines with J gene TRBJ2-2, with D possibly being TRBD1 (5 bases). This CDR3 is 14 amino acids long. Trimming pared 8 bases from V and 3 bases from J, leaving 13 bases between. CDR3 loop: CASGPPTDTGELFF. The CDR3 bases are TGTGCCAGCGGCCCCCCGACAGACACCGGGGAGCTGTTTTTT.

The gene calls are TRBV11-2 and TRBJ2-7, with D maybe TRBD1 (6 bases). The CDR3 runs to 14 residues. CDR1 SGHAT and CDR2 FQNNGV come from the germline V gene. Trimming left V 2 bases short and J 4 bases short, with 12 bases between. CDR3 loop: CASSLSGEIYEQYF. CDR3 bases: TGTGCCAGCAGCTTATCAGGGGAGATTTACGAGCAGTACTTC.